This TCR beta chain was sequenced in a study of cytomegalovirus exposure and HLA in healthy donors (dated 2017 in TCRdb). About the full investigation: In an earlier analysis of some 550 of the donors, 276 Gb of sequence data and 100 million or so unique TCR beta sequences from 180 million or so T cells were reported. An early release covering some 640 HLA-typed donors comprised approximately 300 gigabases of sequencing data and tens of millions of unique TCR sequences. Of the roughly 400 genotyped donors, about 80% fell in the genetic ancestry cluster associated with self-reported Caucasian donors. The study aimed to test whether signatures of past pathogen exposure could be identified by cataloging public T cell receptors. The T cell repertoires of under 750 subjects were profiled by immunosequencing and related to cytomegalovirus serostatus. In addition to the first cohort of around 670 subjects, a separate validation cohort of over 90 different subjects was used. To predict cytomegalovirus infection status, the study combined high-throughput TCR immunosequencing, statistical association of individual TCRs with disease status, and machine learning. To study patterns of TCR occurrence, a later analysis re-analyzed previously published TCR beta repertoires from hundreds of donors and added high-resolution HLA genotyping. Rather than drawing on any new phenotypic data, the later analysis identified candidate immune exposures from TCR beta sequences and the way those sequences occurred across donors. In an earlier analysis of over 550 of the donors, high-throughput TCR beta sequencing was used to judge whether each TCR beta V gene segment behaved as functional or pseudogenic. Donor age, sex, ethnicity and CMV serostatus were collected together with the repertoire data. In a later genetic analysis, genome-wide SNP genotypes for about three fifths of the roughly 670 donors were used, and that subset was treated as a discovery cohort. Every repertoire in the discovery cohort had been generated on one and the same sequencing platform. Class I and class II HLA loci were covered by the typing at four-digit resolution. The number of typed donors differed by locus: roughly 620-640 for A, B, C, DRB1 and DQB1; 500 to 550 for DQA1; around 580 for DPA1; and 400 to 480 for DPB1. Because of strong linkage in the cohort, roughly five DR-DQ haplotypes were treated as single units for association and clustering. Among a few hundred genotyped donors of the cohort, an average of approximately 240,000 unique TCR beta nucleotide sequences were sequenced per donor, roughly 20% of them non-productive. Points the paper makes about the study in general: In a later genetic analysis, a missense DCLRE1C variant was associated with V-gene and J-gene trimming of TCR beta chains, and the association was replicated in an independent cohort. The presence/absence analyses assumed that sequencing depth was roughly uniform across donors, and that assumption may not be true. Most TCR sequences were observed very rarely across donors, whereas some public TCRs were present in many individuals. The authors suggested that the approach could potentially be extended to other disease states and immunological phenotypes. The study listed 170 or so TCR beta chains as associated with cytomegalovirus. Most CMV-associated TCR beta chains appeared to be HLA-restricted in a later analysis, and the HLA associations seemed to be driven largely by CMV exposure. Because HLA typing was missing for some donors at each locus, association tests included only the typed subset. In a later analysis, TCR association rates were found to vary across HLA loci, with the most associated TCRs seen for DRB1 alleles and the fewest for HLA-C alleles. A group of highly shared sequence variants was considered likely to be a technical artifact of the sequencing pipeline. In a later genetic analysis, fewer N-insertions in productive TCRs were reported among donors in an Asian-associated ancestry cluster than the roughly 700-donor mean. Assigning TCR associations to individual alleles was difficult when HLA alleles, especially DR and DQ, strongly co-occurred. A further reported finding was that TCR beta sequences accurately predicted the HLA-A and HLA-B alleles for most subjects in the first cohort. CMV serostatus was the only immune exposure information available for the cohort. Compared with equally common non-associated chains, HLA-associated TCR beta chains in a later analysis were more clonally expanded and had lower generation probabilities. Seventeen rarely observed V segments, including chromosome 9 orphons, were excluded from the earlier analysis of some 590 of the donors because counts were too low. At a false discovery rate of 0.05, a later analysis linked fewer than 20,000 TCR beta sequences to specific HLA alleles. According to a later analysis, parvovirus B19, influenza, CMV and Epstein-Barr virus appeared linked to several top co-occurrence clusters. In vitro tests confirmed that a few of the cytomegalovirus-associated TCR beta chains recognize cytomegalovirus antigens. Correlated functional status among segregating V segments might be attributable to linkage disequilibrium, but an unknown experimental factor could not be ruled out. The cohort was sequenced for TCR beta chains only, and without alpha or paired-chain data the features that could be detected were limited. The classifier was reported to diagnose cytomegalovirus status with high specificity and sensitivity in both the original cohort and the validation cohort. In an earlier analysis of some 550 of the donors, most TCR beta V segments were observed in productive rearrangements about 90% or about 30% of the time, broadly matching IMGT annotations.

Library preparation was by the immunoSEQ multiplex PCR assay. For the multiplex PCR, a mixture combining 60 forward primers for TCR Vbeta segments and 13 reverse primers for TCR Jbeta segments was used. The CDR3 region of rearranged TCR beta genes was amplified from genomic DNA with a multiplex PCR assay. Amplified TCR beta libraries were sequenced as 87-base-pair reads on the Illumina HiSeq System. Turning to the authors' computational methods: In a later analysis, tens of millions of unique TCR beta chains were counted across the 690 or so repertoires, and approximately 11 million of these chains were shared by at least two donors. A nearest-neighbor algorithm error-corrected the raw reads and collapsed the reads into unique sequences, merging closely related sequences to remove PCR and sequencing errors. V, D and J gene segments were assigned by aligning CDR3 sequences to IMGT reference sequences. Each retained sequence needed at least a six-nucleotide match to both a V gene segment and a J gene segment. Rearrangements were classified as productive when the CDR3 lacked stop codons and remained in frame with V and J, and all other rearrangements were classified as non-productive. Following IMGT convention, CDR3 was defined as the stretch from the second conserved V-encoded cysteine up to the conserved J-encoded phenylalanine. Sequences without an unambiguous match to a single V gene segment were excluded from the earlier analysis of about 600 of the donors. In an earlier analysis of approximately 550 of the donors, V segments were called functional above 56.7% productive rearrangements and were called segregating when the between-donor standard deviation exceeded 5%. A statistical classification framework was built for diagnosing cytomegalovirus status from the catalog of TCR beta chain sequences. In a later analysis, V and J genes were assigned by comparing TCR nucleotide sequences against IMGT/GENE-DB human TR gene sequences. A later analysis assigned CDR3 sequences and most-parsimonious VDJ recombination scenarios with the TCRdist pipeline. In a later analysis, each TCR beta chain was defined by its CDR3 amino acid sequence together with its V-gene family, and reads without a unique V-gene family were excluded. As a way to deal with suspected cross-contamination and a sequencing artifact, a later analysis dropped 450 to 700 nucleotide sequences that were highly shared and had low generation probability. For each public chain, a later analysis derived a clonal expansion index from normalized ranks of inferred template counts within each repertoire. In a later analysis, generation probabilities were computed with a VDJ recombination model fitted to out-of-frame rearrangements, and the resulting probabilities were checked against IGoR. In a later analysis, hypergeometric tests were used to score TCR-TCR, TCR-HLA and TCR-CMV co-occurrence, with a repertoire-size bias correction applied to TCR pairs. In a later analysis, false discovery rates were estimated by permuting HLA or CMV assignments 20 times. In a later analysis, co-occurring TCRs were grouped with DBSCAN, and TCRdist sequence similarity was added when clustering was performed within HLA-allele-positive subsets. For co-occurrence clustering, repertoires with fewer than 30,000 or more than 120,000 public chains were excluded, along with about five repertoires with anomalous nucleotide sharing. This is the immuneACCESS table as TCRdb keeps it, with only in-frame sequences that have V and J called. A part of the clones is gone; compared with another copy, unresolved V genes explain less than half, and the rest is unexplained. The V and J calls and clone size come from that table; D and trimming were worked out from the DNA. In all, the sample holds approximately 120,000 clones, and approximately 70% of those were seen once. Around 5% of the sample is in the top ten clones.

The cohort comprised some 680 healthy bone marrow donors. Cohort members were all nominally healthy when sampled, although unrecorded immune exposures were likely present. The donor was CMV seropositive and was included in the group of 289 seropositive cohort members. A peripheral blood sample was provided by each donor, and peripheral blood mononuclear cells were used for TCR beta sequencing. The Qiagen DNeasy Blood Extraction Kit was used to extract genomic DNA from the blood cell samples. With regard to this clone: Which antigen it targets is not known. No much larger clonotype is one base removed from it; base qualities were not supplied.

Sequencing was performed on PBMCs. The sequence derives from a man aged 55 to 70 in good health and CMV-seropositive.

The CDR3 is CASSFLDRLDGYTF. The nucleotide sequence is given as TGTGCCAGCAGTTTCTTGGACAGGTTAGATGGCTACACCTTC. The rearrangement joined TRBV27 to TRBJ1-2; 7 nucleotides in the junction match TRBD1. Germline trimming amounts to 3 bases on V and 6 bases on J, with 7 as the count of junction bases outside the gene matches. Including the terminal cysteine and phenylalanine, the CDR3 comprises 14 residues. Left in the record is the CDR3 DNA by itself, 42 bases read in frame from the first base. CDR1 and CDR2, per the germline V gene (reference sequence), are MNHEY and SMNVEV.